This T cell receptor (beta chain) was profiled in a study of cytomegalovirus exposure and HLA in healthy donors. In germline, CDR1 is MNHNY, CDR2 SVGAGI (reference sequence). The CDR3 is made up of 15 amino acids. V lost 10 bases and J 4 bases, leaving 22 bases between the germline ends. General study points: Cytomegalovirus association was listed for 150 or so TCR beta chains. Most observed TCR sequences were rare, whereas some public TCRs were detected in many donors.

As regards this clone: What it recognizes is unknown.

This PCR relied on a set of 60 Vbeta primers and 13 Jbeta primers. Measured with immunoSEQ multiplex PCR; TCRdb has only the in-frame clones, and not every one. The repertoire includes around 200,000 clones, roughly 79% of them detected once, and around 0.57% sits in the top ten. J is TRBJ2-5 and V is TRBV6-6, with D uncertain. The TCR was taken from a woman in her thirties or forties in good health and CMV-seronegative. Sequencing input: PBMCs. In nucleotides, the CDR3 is TGTGCCACTCGTCACCCCCCATCCTTCGGAGAGACCCAGTACTTC. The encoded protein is CATRHPPSFGETQYF.